The present T cell receptor (beta chain) was sequenced within a study of blood T cell repertoires in COVID-19. On the study more broadly: Whether acute or convalescent, the COVID-19 samples came from the United States, Italy and Spain.

How the authors handled the data: Reference gene primer amplification in the assay estimated nucleated cell counts. The protocol was immunoSEQ multiplex PCR, while the TCRdb copy is restricted to in-frame clones and leaves out a portion. That table is the source of V, J and clone size, and D and trimming were worked out from the DNA. The profile shows roughly 150,000 clones, roughly 88% of them singletons. Deletions cut 4 bases from V and 0 bases from J, with 17 bases between. Per germline, CDR1 SGHDT and CDR2 YYEEEE. The CDR3 covers 16 residues. This clonotype was sampled from a man aged 18 to 29 with COVID-19, enrolled during active disease. Material: peripheral blood. The chain joins TRBV5-6 to TRBJ2-7; D gene ambiguous. The CDR3 region has the DNA TGTGCCAGCAGCCCGTCCCCCAGCTGGAGCTCCTACGAGCAGTACTTC. Translated, it gives CASSPSPSWSSYEQYF.